Below are 27 T cell receptor beta chains sequenced from a single sample in a study of long-term antiretroviral therapy in people with HIV. immunoSEQ v3.0 was run at survey level. Some clones are missing from TCRdb's copy, which holds only in-frame ones; the method was immunoSEQ multiplex PCR. The data contain more than 25,000 clones, more than 85% of them seen just once; the ten biggest clones take up roughly 0.94%. The starting material was unsorted PBMCs, obtained 2 years after starting antiretroviral therapy. Receptors originate from a man in his fifties or sixties with HIV.

The V gene is TRBV27, the J gene TRBJ2-3, with no clear D. Per germline, CDR1 MNHEY and CDR2 SMNVEV (reference sequence). CDR3 length: 12 amino acids. Trimming removed 2 bases from V and 1 base from J, with 1 base in between. CDR3 in DNA: TGTGCCAGCAGTTTAGGCACAGATACGCAGTATTTT. This codes for CASSLGTDTQYF.

The J gene is TRBJ1-3, the V gene TRBV7-2; D gene unclear. This CDR3 region has 15 residues. Trimming cost V 1 base and J 0 bases, with 7 bases left between them. Germline values: CDR1 SGHTA, CDR2 FQGNSA. CDR3 DNA sequence: TGTGCCAGCAGCTTAGAGGCAGCCTCTGGAAACACCATATATTTT. This codes for CASSLEAASGNTIYF.

The gene calls are TRBV19 and TRBJ2-3, with a possible D match to TRBD2 (5 bases). There are 14 residues in the CDR3. Germline V CDR1 and CDR2: LNHDA, SQIVND (reference sequence). Trimming left V 5 bases short and J 0 bases short, with 9 bases between. The DNA of the CDR3 is TGTGCCAGTAGTGTGGACTTTAGCACAGATACGCAGTATTTT. It yields the protein CASSVDFSTDTQYF.

This sequence joins TRBV30 and TRBJ2-5; TRBD2 is a possible D gene (6 bases). The V gene's germline CDR1 is GTSNPN and CDR2 SVGIG (reference sequence). The V end lost 2 bases, the J end lost 9 bases, and 19 bases lay between the germline ends. The CDR3 contains 14 residues. In DNA, the CDR3 is TGTGCCTGGAGTATTCCTAAGGAGTGGGAGGCCCAGTACTTC. Its translation is CAWSIPKEWEAQYF. The whole variable domain, filled in from reference TRBV30 and TRBJ2-5, reads SQTIHQWPATLVQPVGSPLSLECTVEGTSNPNLYWYRQAAGRGLQLLFYSVGIGQISSEVPQNLSASRPQDRQFILSSKKLLLSDSGFYLCAWSIPKEWEAQYFGPGTRLLVL.

This clone appeared once. This sequence joins TRBV2 and TRBJ2-2, with TRBD1 matching over 8 bases. V lost 6 bases and J lost 3; bases outside the gene matches: 6. The CDR3 consists of 15 residues. Germline CDR1 and CDR2: SNHLY and FYNNEI. CDR3 in DNA: TGTGCCAGCAGCCTCAGGGGGCTGGACACCGGGGAGCTGTTTTTT. The encoded protein is CASSLRGLDTGELFF.

Points on this clone: Its ends do not fully match the called genes, so a read error is possible. J is TRBJ2-7 and V is TRBV28; D is perhaps TRBD2 (6 bases). The CDR3 loop spans 13 amino acids. Germline-derived CDR1 and CDR2 are MDHEN and SYDVKM. As DNA, the CDR3 is TGTGCCAGCAGTCAAGGACTACCCCCCAGTGAAGGCTTC. This codes for CASSQGLPPSEGF.

The CDR3 is CASSAFGTSEETQYF. CDR3 bases: TGTGCCAGCTCAGCGTTTGGGACATCAGAAGAGACCCAGTACTTC. The rearrangement links TRBV18 to TRBJ2-5; D might be TRBD1 (6 bases). Germline CDR1 reads KGHSH; CDR2 reads LQKENI. V dropped 5 bases and J dropped 3 bases, with 16 bases sitting between them. This CDR3 has 15 residues.

The rearrangement links TRBV27 to TRBJ2-3, with a weak D call TRBD1 (5 bases). The CDR3 spans 16 residues. Trimming left V 1 base short and J 2 bases short, with 13 bases between. Per germline, CDR1 MNHEY and CDR2 SMNVEV (reference sequence). This CDR3 is CASSLLRGRATDTQYF. CDR3 in DNA: TGTGCCAGCAGTTTATTGCGAGGCAGGGCCACAGATACGCAGTATTTT.

The J gene is TRBJ2-1, the V gene TRBV5-1; TRBD1 might be the D (5 bases). The CDR3 extends over 15 amino acids. Trimming took 2 bases from V and 0 from J, leaving 9 bases between them. Looked up from germline, CDR1 is SGHRS and CDR2 is YFSETQ. DNA of the CDR3: TGCGCCAGCAGCTTAGGGGCTAGCTCCTACAATGAGCAGTTCTTC. Amino acid sequence: CASSLGASSYNEQFF.

The J gene is TRBJ2-7, the V gene TRBV7-2, with a tentative D call TRBD1 (6 bases). The germline V gene encodes CDR1 SGHTA and CDR2 FQGNSA. This CDR3 has 17 amino acids. V was clipped by 4 bases and J by 6 bases, with 25 bases between them. CDR3 sequence reads: CASSSGTGILRPLEQYF. The CDR3 nucleotides read TGTGCCAGCAGCTCCGGCACAGGGATTTTGAGGCCTCTCGAGCAGTACTTC.

The CDR3 reads CASSRQGAIYEQYF. As DNA, the CDR3 is TGTGCCAGCTCACGACAGGGGGCTATTTACGAGCAGTACTTC. The chain carries TRBV18 and TRBJ2-7; 10 bases are shared with TRBD1. Germline CDR1 is KGHSH and CDR2 is LQKENI. The CDR3 runs to 14 residues. Losses at the gene ends were 4 bases for V and 4 bases for J; bases not matched to a gene: 4.

The V and J genes are TRBV7-9 and TRBJ1-3; maybe TRBD1 (5 bases). Germline values: CDR1 SEHNR, CDR2 FQNEAQ (reference sequence). This CDR3 is built from 14 residues. Trimming removed 5 bases at V and 2 bases at J, with 10 bases between. The CDR3: CASSPGAAGNTIYF. CDR3 DNA sequence: TGTGCCAGCAGCCCCGGGGCGGCTGGAAACACCATATATTTT. Combining the CDR3 with reference TRBV7-9 and TRBJ1-3 gives the whole variable domain DTGVSQNPRHKITKRGQNVTFRCDPISEHNRLYWYRQTLGQGPEFLTYFQNEAQLEKSRLLSDRFSAERPKGSFSTLEIQRTEQGDSAMYLCASSPGAAGNTIYFGEGSWLTVV.

The chain uses TRBV12-5 and TRBJ2-7; possibly TRBD2 for D (5 bases). The CDR3 is made up of 12 amino acids. Trimming took off 6 bases at V and 3 bases at J, with 9 bases between the two ends. Germline loops: CDR1 LGHNT, CDR2 FRNRAP. The CDR3 sequence is CASGPRDYEQYF. CDR3 bases: TGTGCTAGTGGCCCCCGGGACTACGAGCAGTACTTC.

The chain combines TRBV4-3 with TRBJ1-2; no firm D call. The CDR3 runs 14 residues. The V end was cut by 1 base, the J end by 1 base, with 7 bases between. Germline lookup yields CDR1 LGHNA and CDR2 YSLEER. In DNA, the CDR3 is TGCGCCAGCAGCCAAGTAGTCAGTAACTATGGCTACACCTTC. Encoded protein: CASSQVVSNYGYTF.

In this sample, this clone turned up once. The chain uses TRBV7-9 and TRBJ1-2; tentatively, D is TRBD1 (6 bases). Deletions cut 5 bases from V and 6 bases from J, with 19 bases between. The germline V gene encodes CDR1 SEHNR and CDR2 FQNEAQ (reference sequence). CDR3 length equals 15 residues. The CDR3 bases are TGTGCCAGCAGCCGAGACCTAACAGGGAGCCATGGCTACACCTTC. It encodes CASSRDLTGSHGYTF.

The chain links TRBV28 to TRBJ1-5; no clear D gene. Germline CDR1 MDHEN, CDR2 SYDVKM. The CDR3 spans 13 residues. V was clipped by 8 bases and J by 3 bases, with 11 bases between them. The CDR3 sequence is CASAPGLNQPQHF. DNA of the CDR3: TGTGCCAGCGCACCGGGCCTCAATCAGCCCCAGCATTTT.

The CDR3 region is CASSLSPSGGSTDTQYF. The CDR3 nucleotides are TGTGCCAGCAGCCTGAGCCCTAGCGGGGGAAGCACAGATACGCAGTATTTT. This chain uses TRBV5-8 with TRBJ2-3, with 10 positions matching TRBD2. CDR1 SGHTS and CDR2 YDEGEE come from the germline V gene. The CDR3 has 17 amino acids. V lost 4 bases to trimming and J lost 0 bases; unmatched junction nucleotides: 8.

This chain joins TRBV28 and TRBJ1-6; D might be TRBD1 (5 bases). V was pared by 3 bases and J by 10 bases, with 19 bases between. The CDR3 totals 16 residues. Germline CDR1 reads MDHEN; CDR2 reads SYDVKM. The CDR3, as DNA: TGTGCCAGCAGTTTGTCGCTTGGGGGGGGGAGGTCACCCCTCCACTTT. This sequence encodes CASSLSLGGGRSPLHF.

The chain carries TRBV5-6 and TRBJ2-6; D is unclear. This CDR3 spans 17 amino acids. Deletions cut 5 bases from V and 4 bases from J, with 19 bases between. Germline V lookup: CDR1 SGHDT, CDR2 YYEEEE. Here the CDR3 DNA reads TGTGCCAGCAGACCCCTCCGTGTGGCAACCGGGGCCAACGTCCTGACTTTC. This gives the protein CASRPLRVATGANVLTF.

The V call is TRBV28, the J call TRBJ2-7; D unresolved. Germline V CDR1 and CDR2: MDHEN, SYDVKM. The CDR3 extends over 15 amino acids. Deletions cut 8 bases from V and 2 bases from J, with 19 bases between. In nucleotides, the CDR3 is TGTGCCAGCTTATCCGGCCACAGCGTAACCTACGAGCAGTACTTC. Its protein product is CASLSGHSVTYEQYF.

The chain is built from TRBV30 and TRBJ2-5, with a possible D match to TRBD2 (6 bases). CDR1 GTSNPN and CDR2 SVGIG come from the germline V gene (reference sequence). CDR3 size: 16 residues. Trimming removed 1 base from V and 3 bases from J, with 18 bases in between. In nucleotides, the CDR3 is TGTGCCTGGAGTGAATTAAATAGCGGTCCTGAAGAGACCCAGTACTTC. It is translated as CAWSELNSGPEETQYF.

Only one count was recorded for this clone. The rearrangement joins TRBV29-1 to TRBJ2-7; TRBD2 matches at 12 bases. CDR1 is SQVTM, CDR2 ANQGSEA, per germline. The CDR3 runs to 13 residues. Unmatched junction bases numbered 5, after V lost 6 bases and J lost 5 bases. CDR3 coding DNA: TGCAGCGTCTGGACTAGCGGGGCCCACGAGCAGTACTTC. Its protein is CSVWTSGAHEQYF.

This chain connects TRBV15 to TRBJ2-2, with 8 bases aligning to TRBD1. CDR3 length: 15 residues. Germline assignment: CDR1 LNHNV and CDR2 YYDKDF (reference sequence). V dropped 3 bases and J dropped 4; count of bases not matched to a gene: 4. The CDR3 sequence is CATSSGQGSTGELFF. CDR3 coding DNA: TGTGCCACCAGCAGCGGACAGGGAAGCACCGGGGAGCTGTTTTTT.

The chain has TRBV7-6 and TRBJ2-7; the D is unclear. In germline, CDR1 is SGHVS, CDR2 FNYEAQ. CDR3 length: 15 amino acids. V was clipped by 1 base and J by 3 bases, with 13 bases between them. CDR3 sequence reads: CASSLVSGPGYEQYF. The CDR3 region has the DNA TGTGCCAGCAGCTTAGTGTCGGGCCCAGGCTACGAGCAGTACTTC.

This chain uses TRBV4-1 with TRBJ1-4; D call uncertain. The V end lost 2 bases, the J end lost 5 bases, and 6 bases lay between the germline ends. CDR1 MGHRA and CDR2 YSYEKL come from the germline V gene. The CDR3 is 13 residues long. The CDR3, as DNA: TGCGCCAGCAGCCAATGGAGGAATGAAAAACTGTTTTTT. Amino acids: CASSQWRNEKLFF.

The chain employs TRBV5-1 and TRBJ1-6; D uncertain. The V end lost 2 bases, the J end lost 10 bases, and 19 bases lay between the germline ends. There are 16 residues in the CDR3. Germline V gene lookup returns CDR1 SGHRS and CDR2 YFSETQ. The CDR3 DNA reads TGCGCCAGCAGCTTTTCCGGACGGCTAGAGGGATCACCCCTCCACTTT. Translating it yields CASSFSGRLEGSPLHF. Supplemented by reference TRBV5-1 and TRBJ1-6, the full variable domain reads KAGVTQTPRYLIKTRGQQVTLSCSPISGHRSVSWYQQTPGQGLQFLFEYFSETQRNKGNFPGRFSGRQFSNSRSEMNVSTLELGDSALYLCASSFSGRLEGSPLHFGNGTRLTVT.

The V call is TRBV5-1, the J call TRBJ1-3, with 8 bases aligning to TRBD1. CDR1 and CDR2 (germline): SGHRS, YFSETQ. The CDR3 extends over 14 amino acids. V lost 4 bases, J lost 4 bases, and 4 bases stayed unmatched. CDR3 nucleotides: TGCGCCAGCAGCCCGACAGGGGACGGAAACACCATATATTTT. This codes for CASSPTGDGNTIYF.